Sequencing of this T cell receptor (beta chain) was carried out in a study of identical twins. TCRdb redid the calling of the 5' RACE reads with MiXCR, one entry per CDR3 protein. The sample includes 200,000 to 250,000 distinct CDR3 sequences, roughly 12% of them seen just once. Study-level findings and limits: A lower insertion count was a feature of abundant cord blood beta clonotypes, with no such feature in memory repertoires. Potential partial confounding of zero-insertion analyses by invariant MAIT and iNKT cells was noted.

Ten or more counts support this clonotype. As yet, its antigen is unknown. This same sample was also part of a study on yellow fever vaccine responses in identical twins.

Sequenced material: memory (CD45RO+) T cells sorted from blood. The sequence derives from a woman aged 18-35 years in good health.

The CDR3: CASSPPRAANTEAFF. DNA of the CDR3: TGTGCCAGCAGCCCACCGCGGGCAGCGAACACTGAAGCTTTCTTT. This rearrangement joins TRBV13 to TRBJ1-1; D is unresolved. The ends were cut back, 5 bases at V and 1 base at J, with 14 bases in the middle. CDR1 and CDR2 from the germline V gene are PRHDT and FYEKMQ (reference sequence). The CDR3 loop spans 15 amino acids. Using reference TRBV13 and TRBJ1-1 for the parts outside the CDR3, the full variable domain is AAGVIQSPRHLIKEKRETATLKCYPIPRHDTVYWYQQGPGQDPQFLISFYEKMQSDKGSIPDRFSAQQFSDYHSELNMSSLELGDSALYFCASSPPRAANTEAFFGQGTRLTVV.